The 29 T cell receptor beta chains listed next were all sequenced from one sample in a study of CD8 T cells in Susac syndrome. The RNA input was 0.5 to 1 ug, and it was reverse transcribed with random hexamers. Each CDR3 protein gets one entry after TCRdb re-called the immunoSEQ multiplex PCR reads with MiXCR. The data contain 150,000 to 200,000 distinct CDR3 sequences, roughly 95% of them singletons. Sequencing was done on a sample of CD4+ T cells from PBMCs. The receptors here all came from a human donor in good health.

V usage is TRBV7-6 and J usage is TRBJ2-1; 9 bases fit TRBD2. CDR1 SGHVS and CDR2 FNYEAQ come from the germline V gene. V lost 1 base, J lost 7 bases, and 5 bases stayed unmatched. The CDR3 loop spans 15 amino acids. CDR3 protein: CASSLGVSGRNEQFF. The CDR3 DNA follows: TGTGCCAGCAGCTTAGGAGTTAGCGGGAGAAATGAGCAGTTCTTC.

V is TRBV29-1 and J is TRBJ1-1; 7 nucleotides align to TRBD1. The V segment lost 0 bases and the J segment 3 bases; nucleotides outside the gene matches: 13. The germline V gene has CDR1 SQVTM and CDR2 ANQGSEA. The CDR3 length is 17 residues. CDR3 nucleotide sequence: TGCAGCGTTGAAGATCTCGGACAGGCCGTAGGTGACACTGAAGCTTTCTTT. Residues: CSVEDLGQAVGDTEAFF.

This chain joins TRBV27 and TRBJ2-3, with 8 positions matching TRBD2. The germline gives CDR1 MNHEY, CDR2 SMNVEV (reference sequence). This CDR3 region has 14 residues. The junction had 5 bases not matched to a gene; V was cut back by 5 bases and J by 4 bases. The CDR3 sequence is CASSGLAWADTQYF. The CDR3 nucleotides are TGTGCCAGCAGTGGACTAGCATGGGCAGATACGCAGTATTTT.

The chain's CDR3 is CSARWESGFGNQPQHF. CDR3 coding DNA: TGCAGTGCTAGGTGGGAGTCTGGGTTTGGGAATCAGCCCCAGCATTTT. This sequence joins TRBV20-1 and TRBJ1-5; D is undetermined. Germline CDR1 reads DFQATT; CDR2 reads SNEGSKA (reference sequence). CDR3 length equals 16 residues. Trimming took off 3 bases at V and 4 bases at J, with 19 bases between the two ends.

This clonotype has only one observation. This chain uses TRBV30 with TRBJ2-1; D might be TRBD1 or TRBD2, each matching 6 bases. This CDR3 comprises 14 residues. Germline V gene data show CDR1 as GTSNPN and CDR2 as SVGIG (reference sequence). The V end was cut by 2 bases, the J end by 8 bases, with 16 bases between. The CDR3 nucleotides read TGTGCCTGGAGTTGGTCGGGGGCGTTTTATGAGCAGTTCTTC. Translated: CAWSWSGAFYEQFF.

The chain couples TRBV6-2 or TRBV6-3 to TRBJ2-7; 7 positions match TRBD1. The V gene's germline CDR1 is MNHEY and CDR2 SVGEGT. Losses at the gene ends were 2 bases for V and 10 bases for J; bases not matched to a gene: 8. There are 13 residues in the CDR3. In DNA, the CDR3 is TGTGCCAGCAGTTACGAACCTCGGACAGGCCAGTACTTC. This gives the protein CASSYEPRTGQYF.

The CDR3 DNA is TGCAGCGTTACAGGGGGGGCTAGGAGCAATGAGCAGTTCTTC. Protein product: CSVTGGARSNEQFF. J is TRBJ2-1 and V is TRBV29-1, with a possible D match to TRBD1 (8 bases). The germline V gene has CDR1 SQVTM and CDR2 ANQGSEA. V was pared by 5 bases and J by 6 bases, with 17 bases between. This CDR3 has 14 residues.

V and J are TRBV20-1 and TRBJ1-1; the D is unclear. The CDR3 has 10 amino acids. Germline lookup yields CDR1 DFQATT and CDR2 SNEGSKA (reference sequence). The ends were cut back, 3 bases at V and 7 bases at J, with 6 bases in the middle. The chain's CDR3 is CSASHGEAFF. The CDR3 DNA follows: TGCAGTGCTAGTCATGGTGAAGCTTTCTTT.

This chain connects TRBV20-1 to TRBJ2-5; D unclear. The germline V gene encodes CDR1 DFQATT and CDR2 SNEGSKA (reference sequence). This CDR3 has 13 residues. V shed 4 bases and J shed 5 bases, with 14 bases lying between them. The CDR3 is CSANHNARETQYF. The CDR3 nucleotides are TGCAGTGCTAATCATAATGCTCGGGAGACCCAGTACTTC.

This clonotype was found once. The CDR3 coding sequence is TGTGCCAGCAGTGGCCGGGACTACGATACCTATAACAATGAGCAGTTCTTC. Translation gives CASSGRDYDTYNNEQFF. The gene calls are TRBV28 and TRBJ2-1; 7 nucleotides line up with TRBD2. Trimming cost V 5 bases and J 5 bases; bases outside gene matches: 15. CDR3 length: 17 amino acids. Looked up from germline, CDR1 is MDHEN and CDR2 is SYDVKM.

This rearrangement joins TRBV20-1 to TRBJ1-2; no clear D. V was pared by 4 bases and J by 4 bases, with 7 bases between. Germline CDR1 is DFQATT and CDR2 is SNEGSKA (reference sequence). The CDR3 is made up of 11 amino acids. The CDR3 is CSATGSYGYTF. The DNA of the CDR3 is TGCAGTGCTACAGGTTCCTATGGCTACACCTTC.

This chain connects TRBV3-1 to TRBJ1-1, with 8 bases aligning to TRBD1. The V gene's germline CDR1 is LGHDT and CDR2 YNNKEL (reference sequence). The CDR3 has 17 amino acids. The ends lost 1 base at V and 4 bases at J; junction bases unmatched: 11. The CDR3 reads CASSQGGRETGGTEAFF. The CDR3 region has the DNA TGTGCCAGCAGCCAAGGAGGGCGCGAAACAGGGGGCACTGAAGCTTTCTTT.

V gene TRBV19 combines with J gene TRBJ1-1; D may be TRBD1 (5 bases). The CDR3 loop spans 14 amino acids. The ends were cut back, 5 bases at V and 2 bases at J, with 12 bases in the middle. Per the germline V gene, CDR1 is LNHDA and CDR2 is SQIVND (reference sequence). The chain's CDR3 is CASSSGGTNTEAFF. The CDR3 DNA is TGTGCCAGTAGTTCCGGGGGAACTAACACTGAAGCTTTCTTT. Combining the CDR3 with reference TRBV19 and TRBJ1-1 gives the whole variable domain DGGITQSPKYLFRKEGQNVTLSCEQNLNHDAMYWYRQDPGQGLRLIYYSQIVNDFQKGDIAEGYSVSREKKESFPLTVTSAQKNPTAFYLCASSSGGTNTEAFFGQGTRLTVV.

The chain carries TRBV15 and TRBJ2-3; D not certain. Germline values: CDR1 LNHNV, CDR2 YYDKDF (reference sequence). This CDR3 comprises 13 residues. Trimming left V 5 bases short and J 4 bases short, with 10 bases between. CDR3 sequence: CATSSILSDTQYF. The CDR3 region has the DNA TGTGCCACCAGCTCGATACTGTCAGATACGCAGTATTTT.

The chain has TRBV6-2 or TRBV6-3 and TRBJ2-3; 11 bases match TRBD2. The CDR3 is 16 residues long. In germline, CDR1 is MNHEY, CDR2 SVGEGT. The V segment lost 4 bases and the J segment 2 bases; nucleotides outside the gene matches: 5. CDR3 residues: CASSSPGLADTDTQYF. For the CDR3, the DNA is TGTGCCAGCAGTTCTCCGGGACTAGCGGACACAGATACGCAGTATTTT.

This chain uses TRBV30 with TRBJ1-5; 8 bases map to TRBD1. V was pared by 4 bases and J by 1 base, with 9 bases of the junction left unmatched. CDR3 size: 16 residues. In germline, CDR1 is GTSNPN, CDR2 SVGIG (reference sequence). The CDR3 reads CAWTRDRGSSNQPQHF. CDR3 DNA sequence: TGTGCCTGGACCCGAGACAGGGGTTCAAGCAATCAGCCCCAGCATTTT. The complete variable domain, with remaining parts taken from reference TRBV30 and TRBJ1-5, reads SQTIHQWPATLVQPVGSPLSLECTVEGTSNPNLYWYRQAAGRGLQLLFYSVGIGQISSEVPQNLSASRPQDRQFILSSKKLLLSDSGFYLCAWTRDRGSSNQPQHFGDGTRLSIL.

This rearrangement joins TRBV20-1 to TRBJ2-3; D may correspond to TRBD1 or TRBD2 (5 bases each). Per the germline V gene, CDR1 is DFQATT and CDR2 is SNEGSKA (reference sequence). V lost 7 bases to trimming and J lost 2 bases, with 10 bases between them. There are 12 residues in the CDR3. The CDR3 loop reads CSEGDPTDTQYF. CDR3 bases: TGCAGTGAAGGGGACCCCACAGATACGCAGTATTTT.

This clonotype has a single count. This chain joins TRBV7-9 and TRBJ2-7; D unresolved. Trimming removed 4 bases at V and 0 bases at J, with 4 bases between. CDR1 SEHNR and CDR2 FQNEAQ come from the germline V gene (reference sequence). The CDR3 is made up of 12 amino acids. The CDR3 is CASSWASYEQYF. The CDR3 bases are TGTGCCAGCAGCTGGGCCTCCTACGAGCAGTACTTC.

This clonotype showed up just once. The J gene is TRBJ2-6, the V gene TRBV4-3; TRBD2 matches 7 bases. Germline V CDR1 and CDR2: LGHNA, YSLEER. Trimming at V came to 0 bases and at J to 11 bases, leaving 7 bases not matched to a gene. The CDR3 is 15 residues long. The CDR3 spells CASSQDGGAGHVLTF. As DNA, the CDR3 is TGCGCCAGCAGCCAAGATGGGGGAGCGGGGCACGTCCTGACTTTC.

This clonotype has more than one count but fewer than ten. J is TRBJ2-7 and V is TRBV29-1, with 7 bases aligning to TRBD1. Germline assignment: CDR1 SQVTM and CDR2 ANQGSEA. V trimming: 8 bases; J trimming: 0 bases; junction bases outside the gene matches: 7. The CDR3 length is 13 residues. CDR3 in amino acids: CSFWDRSSYEQYF. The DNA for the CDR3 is TGCAGCTTCTGGGACAGAAGCTCCTACGAGCAGTACTTC.

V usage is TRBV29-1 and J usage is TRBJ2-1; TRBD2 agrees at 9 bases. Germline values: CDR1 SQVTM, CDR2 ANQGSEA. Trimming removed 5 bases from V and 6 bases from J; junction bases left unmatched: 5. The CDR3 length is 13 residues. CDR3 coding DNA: TGCAGCGTTAGCGGGAGGTTCGGCAATGAGCAGTTCTTC. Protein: CSVSGRFGNEQFF.

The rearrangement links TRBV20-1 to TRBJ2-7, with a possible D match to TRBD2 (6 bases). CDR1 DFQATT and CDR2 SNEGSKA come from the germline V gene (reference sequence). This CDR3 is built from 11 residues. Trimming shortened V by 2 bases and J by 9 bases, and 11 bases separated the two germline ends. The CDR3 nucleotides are TGCAGTGCTAGACCAAACGGGGGGCAGTACTTC. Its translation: CSARPNGGQYF.

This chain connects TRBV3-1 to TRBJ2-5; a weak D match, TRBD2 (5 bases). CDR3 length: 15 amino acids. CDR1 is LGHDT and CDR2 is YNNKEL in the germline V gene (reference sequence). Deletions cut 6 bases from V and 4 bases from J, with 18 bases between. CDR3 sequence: CASRHSEVARETQYF. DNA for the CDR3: TGTGCCAGCAGACACAGCGAGGTAGCGAGAGAGACCCAGTACTTC.

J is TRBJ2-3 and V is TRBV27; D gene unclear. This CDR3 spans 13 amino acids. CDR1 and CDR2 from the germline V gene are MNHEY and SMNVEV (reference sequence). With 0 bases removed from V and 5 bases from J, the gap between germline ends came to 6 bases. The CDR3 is CASSLSALDTQYF. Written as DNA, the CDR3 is TGTGCCAGCAGTTTATCGGCCTTAGATACGCAGTATTTT.

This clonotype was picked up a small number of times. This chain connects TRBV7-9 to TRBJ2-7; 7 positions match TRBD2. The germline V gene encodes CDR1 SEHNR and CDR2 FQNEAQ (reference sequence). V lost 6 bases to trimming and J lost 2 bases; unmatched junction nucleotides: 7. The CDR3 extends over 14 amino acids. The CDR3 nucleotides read TGTGCCAGCAGTTTGTTAGCGGGCCCCTACGAGCAGTACTTC. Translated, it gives CASSLLAGPYEQYF. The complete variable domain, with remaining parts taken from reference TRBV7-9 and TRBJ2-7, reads DTGVSQNPRHKITKRGQNVTFRCDPISEHNRLYWYRQTLGQGPEFLTYFQNEAQLEKSRLLSDRFSAERPKGSFSTLEIQRTEQGDSAMYLCASSLLAGPYEQYFGPGTRLTVT.

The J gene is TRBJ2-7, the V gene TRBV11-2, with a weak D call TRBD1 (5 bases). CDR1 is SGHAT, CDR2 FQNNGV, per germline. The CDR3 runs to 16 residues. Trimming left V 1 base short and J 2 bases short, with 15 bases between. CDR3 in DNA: TGTGCCAGCAGCTTAGTCCCAGGGCAGGATGCCTACGAGCAGTACTTC. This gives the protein CASSLVPGQDAYEQYF.

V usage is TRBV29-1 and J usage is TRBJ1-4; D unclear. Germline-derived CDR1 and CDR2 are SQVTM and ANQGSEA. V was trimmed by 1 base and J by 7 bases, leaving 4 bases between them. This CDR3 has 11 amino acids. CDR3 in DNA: TGCAGCGTTGAAGGGGGTGAAAAACTGTTTTTT. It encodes CSVEGGEKLFF.

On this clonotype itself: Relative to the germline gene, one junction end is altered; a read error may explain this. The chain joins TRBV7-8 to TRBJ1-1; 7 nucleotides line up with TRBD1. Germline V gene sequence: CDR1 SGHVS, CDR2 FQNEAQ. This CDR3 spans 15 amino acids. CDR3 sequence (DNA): TGTGCCAGCAGCTGGTCGGGACAGTTGAACACTGAAGTTTTCTTT. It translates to CASSWSGQLNTEVFF.

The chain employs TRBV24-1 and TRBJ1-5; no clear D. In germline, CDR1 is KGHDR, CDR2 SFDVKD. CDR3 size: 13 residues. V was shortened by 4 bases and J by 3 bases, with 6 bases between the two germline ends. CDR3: CATSEKFNQPQHF. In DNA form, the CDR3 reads TGTGCCACCAGTGAAAAATTCAATCAGCCCCAGCATTTT.